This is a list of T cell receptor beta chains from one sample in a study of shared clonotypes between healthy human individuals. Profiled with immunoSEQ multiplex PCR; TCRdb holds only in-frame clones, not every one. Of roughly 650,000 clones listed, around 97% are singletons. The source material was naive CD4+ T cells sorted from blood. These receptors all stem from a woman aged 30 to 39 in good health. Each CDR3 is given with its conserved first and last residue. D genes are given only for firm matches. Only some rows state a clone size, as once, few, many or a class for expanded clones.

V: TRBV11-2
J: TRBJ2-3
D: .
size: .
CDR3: CASSLDAYSTQYF
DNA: TGTGCCAGCAGCTTAGACGCGTACTCAACGCAGTATTTT

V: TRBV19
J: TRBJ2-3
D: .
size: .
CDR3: CASSIIWGTSTDTQYF
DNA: TGTGCCAGTAGTATAATATGGGGGACTAGCACAGATACGCAGTATTTT

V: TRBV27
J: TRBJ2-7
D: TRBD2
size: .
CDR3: CASSSLGTARAGGPREQYF
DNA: TGTGCCAGCAGTTCCCTCGGGACGGCGAGAGCGGGAGGGCCTCGAGAGCAGTACTTC

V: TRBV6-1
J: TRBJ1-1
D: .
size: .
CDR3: CASSKQGQTEAFF
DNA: TGTGCCAGCAGTAAACAGGGTCAGACTGAAGCTTTCTTT

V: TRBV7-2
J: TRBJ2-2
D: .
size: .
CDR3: CASSLRPAIRGELFF
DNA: TGTGCCAGCAGCTTACGGCCCGCGATTCGAGGGGAGCTGTTTTTT

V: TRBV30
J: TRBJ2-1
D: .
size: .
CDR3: CAWSGRHEQFF
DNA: TGTGCCTGGAGTGGGAGGCATGAGCAGTTCTTC

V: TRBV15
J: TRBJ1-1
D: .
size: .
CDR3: CATGPSGHHTEAFF
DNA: TGTGCCACCGGTCCGTCGGGACACCACACTGAAGCTTTCTTT

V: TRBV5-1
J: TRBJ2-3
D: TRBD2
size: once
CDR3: CASSPPFGRSTDTQYF
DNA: TGCGCCAGCAGCCCGCCTTTCGGGAGGAGCACAGATACGCAGTATTTT

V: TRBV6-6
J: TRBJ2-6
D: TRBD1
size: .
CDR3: CASRTGGPGANVLTF
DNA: TGTGCCAGCAGAACAGGGGGTCCTGGGGCCAACGTCCTGACTTTC

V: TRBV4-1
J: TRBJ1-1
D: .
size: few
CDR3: CASSQGPGLGGNTEAFF
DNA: TGCGCCAGCAGCCAAGGCCCCGGACTTGGCGGGAACACTGAAGCTTTCTTT

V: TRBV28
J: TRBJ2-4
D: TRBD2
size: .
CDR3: CASSFPSGRTKNIQYF
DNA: TGTGCCAGCAGTTTCCCTAGCGGGAGGACCAAAAACATTCAGTACTTC

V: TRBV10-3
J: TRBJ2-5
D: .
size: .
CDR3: CAAAGPETQYF
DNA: TGTGCCGCAGCAGGACCAGAGACCCAGTACTTC

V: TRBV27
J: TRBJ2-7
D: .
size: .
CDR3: CASSPQTGAVYEQYF
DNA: TGTGCCAGCAGTCCGCAAACCGGAGCTGTCTACGAGCAGTACTTC

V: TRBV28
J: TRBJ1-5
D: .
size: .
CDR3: CASSFVLPFKDSNQPQHF
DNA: TGTGCCAGCAGTTTTGTCTTACCATTTAAGGATAGCAATCAGCCCCAGCATTTT

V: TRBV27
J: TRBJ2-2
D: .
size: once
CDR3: CASRPAGLGNTGELFF
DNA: TGTGCCAGCAGGCCAGCAGGGTTGGGGAACACCGGGGAGCTGTTTTTT

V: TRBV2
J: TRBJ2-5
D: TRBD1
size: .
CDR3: CASSESWDRGPETQYF
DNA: TGTGCCAGCAGCGAATCTTGGGACAGGGGGCCTGAGACCCAGTACTTC

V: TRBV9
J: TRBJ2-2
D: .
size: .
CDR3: CASSARLAGSSTGELFF
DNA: TGTGCCAGCAGCGCCCGATTGGCGGGGAGCTCCACCGGGGAGCTGTTTTTT

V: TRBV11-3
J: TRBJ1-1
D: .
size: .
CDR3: CASSRWRAAENTEAFF
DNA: TGTGCCAGCAGCCGATGGAGGGCGGCGGAGAACACTGAAGCTTTCTTT

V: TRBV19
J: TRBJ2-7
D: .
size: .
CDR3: CASSILGNGPYEQYF
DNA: TGTGCCAGTAGTATATTAGGGAATGGACCCTACGAGCAGTACTTC

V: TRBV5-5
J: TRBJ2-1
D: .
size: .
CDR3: CASSLNSGVDYNEQFF
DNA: TGTGCCAGCAGCTTGAATAGTGGGGTAGATTACAATGAGCAGTTCTTC

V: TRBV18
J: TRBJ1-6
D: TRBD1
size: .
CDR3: CASSPDRGLSPLHF
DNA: TGTGCCAGCTCTCCAGACAGGGGGCTTTCACCCCTCCACTTT

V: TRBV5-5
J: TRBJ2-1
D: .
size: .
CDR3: CASSPMFFGTYNEQFF
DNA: TGTGCCAGCAGCCCGATGTTTTTCGGAACCTACAATGAGCAGTTCTTC

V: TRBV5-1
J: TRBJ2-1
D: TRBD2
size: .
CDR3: CASSRVGTSGSHNEQFF
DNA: TGCGCCAGCAGCCGAGTAGGGACTAGCGGTTCCCACAATGAGCAGTTCTTC

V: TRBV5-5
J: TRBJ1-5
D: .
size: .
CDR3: CASSLREDNQPQHF
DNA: TGTGCCAGCAGCTTGCGTGAGGACAATCAGCCCCAGCATTTT

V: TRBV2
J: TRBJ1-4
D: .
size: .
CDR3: CASSELEAATNEKLFF
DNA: TGTGCCAGCAGTGAATTGGAGGCTGCAACTAATGAAAAACTGTTTTTT

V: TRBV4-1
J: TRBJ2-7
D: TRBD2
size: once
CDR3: CASSQEVASGRGSSYEQYF
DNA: TGCGCCAGCAGCCAAGAGGTGGCTAGCGGGAGGGGAAGCTCCTACGAGCAGTACTTC

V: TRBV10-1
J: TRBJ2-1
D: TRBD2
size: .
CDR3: CASSEERDSYNEQFF
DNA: TGCGCCAGCAGTGAGGAGCGGGACTCCTACAATGAGCAGTTCTTC

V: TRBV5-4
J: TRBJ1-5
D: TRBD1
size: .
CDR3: CASSLDRGREPQHF
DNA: TGTGCCAGCAGCTTGGACAGGGGGCGGGAGCCCCAGCATTTT

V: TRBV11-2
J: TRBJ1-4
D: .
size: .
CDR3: CASSEGRTEKLFF
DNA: TGTGCCAGCAGCGAGGGACGGACTGAAAAACTGTTTTTT